This TCR beta chain was observed in a study of T cell changes during pregnancy in multiple sclerosis. Using immunoSEQ multiplex PCR, the repertoire was profiled, and TCRdb retains in-frame clones only, with some absent. Among approximately 74,000 clones listed, around nine tenths were seen once. The TCR originated in a female donor with multiple sclerosis, enrolled in a pregnancy study. The sample consisted of peripheral blood, taken before pregnancy.

The CDR3 loop is CSAEDRGKLFF. The CDR3 DNA reads as TGCAGTGCCGAGGACAGGGGAAAACTGTTTTTT. The V call is TRBV20-1, the J call TRBJ1-4, with 9 nucleotides matching TRBD1. Trimming cost V 6 bases and J 10 bases; bases outside gene matches: 3. Per germline, CDR1 DFQATT and CDR2 SNEGSKA (reference sequence). CDR3 size: 11 residues.